The present entry profiles one T cell receptor beta chain with its context. Its antigen is unknown. An end of the junction differs from the germline gene, which may be a read error. Looked up from germline, CDR1 is SSHAT and CDR2 is FNYEAQ (reference sequence). This CDR3 has 13 residues. These data are taken from a study of cytomegalovirus exposure and HLA in healthy donors. Generated by immunoSEQ multiplex PCR, the TCRdb table keeps only in-frame clones and is missing some. The data show about 140,000 clones, 70% to 90% seen once. Whole-study findings and limits: Investigators reported 150 to 200 TCR beta chains as tied to cytomegalovirus. First-cohort TCR clusters were later found to tend to co-occur in the 120 or so validation repertoires. Rarity marked most TCR sequences, yet some public TCRs occurred in many donors.

The V call is TRBV7-7, the J call TRBJ1-6; D not resolved. Sequencing was done on a sample of PBMCs. This receptor was identified in a woman aged 30 to 39 in good health and CMV-seronegative. CDR3 sequence reads: CASSPAVGSPLHF. The CDR3 nucleotides read TGTGCTAGCAGCCCCGCGGTGGGTTCACCCCTCCACTTT.